This T cell receptor beta chain originates from a study of cytomegalovirus exposure and HLA in healthy donors (dated 2017 in TCRdb). Regarding the research as a whole: An earlier analysis of more than 550 of the donors reported 250 to 350 Gb of sequence data and 90 million to 120 million unique TCR beta sequences obtained from 180 million or so T cells. Approximately 310 gigabases of sequencing data and 80 million or so unique TCR sequences were included in an early release covering several hundred HLA-typed donors. Of the 398 genotyped donors, 81% fell in the genetic ancestry cluster associated with self-reported Caucasian donors. The study aimed to test whether cataloging public T cell receptors could reveal signatures of past pathogen exposure. The T cell repertoires of under 750 subjects were profiled by immunosequencing and related to cytomegalovirus serostatus. In addition to the first cohort of 650 to 750 subjects, a separate validation cohort of under 150 different subjects was used. To predict cytomegalovirus infection status, the study combined high-throughput TCR immunosequencing, statistical association of individual TCRs with disease status, and machine learning. A later analysis re-analyzed previously published TCR beta repertoires from roughly 690 donors and added high-resolution HLA genotyping to study TCR occurrence patterns. Rather than using new phenotypic data, the later analysis identified candidate immune exposures from TCR beta sequences and from how often those sequences occurred across donors. In an earlier analysis of several hundred of the donors, high-throughput TCR beta sequencing was used to judge whether each TCR beta V gene segment behaved as functional or pseudogenic. Alongside the repertoire data, information on donor age, sex, ethnicity and CMV serostatus was compiled. Genome-wide SNP genotypes for about three fifths of the roughly 700 donors were used in a later genetic analysis, which treated that subset as a discovery cohort. Every repertoire in the discovery cohort had been generated on one and the same sequencing platform. HLA typing covered class I and class II loci at four-digit resolution. Typing coverage differed by locus: A, B, C, DRB1 and DQB1 were typed in about 620-630 donors, DQA1 in about 550, DPA1 in approximately 610, and DPB1 in just under 490. About five DR-DQ haplotypes were treated as single units for association and clustering because of strong linkage in the cohort. On average, around 200,000 unique TCR beta nucleotide sequences were sequenced per donor among about 400 genotyped donors of the cohort, with 15% to 20% of those sequences being non-productive.

On this clone itself: Its antigen remains unidentified. No much larger clonotype is one base removed from it; base qualities were not supplied.

Study-wide conclusions, independent of this receptor: Immune exposure information for the cohort was limited to CMV serostatus. V-gene and J-gene trimming of TCR beta chains was associated with a missense DCLRE1C variant in a later genetic analysis, and the association was replicated in an independent cohort. An earlier analysis of around 600 of the donors showed that most TCR beta V segments appeared in productive rearrangements either about 87% or about 30% of the time, which broadly matched IMGT annotations. In vitro tests confirmed that a few of the cytomegalovirus-associated TCR beta chains recognize cytomegalovirus antigens. Presence/absence analyses assumed roughly uniform sequencing depth across donors, an assumption that may not hold. The study listed 164 TCR beta chains as associated with cytomegalovirus. While some public TCRs were present in many individuals, most TCR sequences turned up only very rarely across donors. A cluster of highly shared sequence variants was judged likely to represent a technical artifact of the sequencing pipeline. The earlier analysis of about 600 of the donors excluded seventeen rarely observed V segments, including chromosome 9 orphons, because counts were too low. Because some donors lacked HLA typing at each locus, the association tests relied only on the typed subset. Several of the top co-occurrence clusters appeared to be linked to parvovirus B19, influenza, CMV and Epstein-Barr virus, according to a later analysis. It was suggested by the authors that the approach could potentially be generalized to other disease states and immunological phenotypes. The classifier was reported to diagnose cytomegalovirus status with high specificity and sensitivity in both the original cohort and the validation cohort. Some IMGT-functional V segments, including TRBV6-2 and TRBV6-3, could not be told apart with the 87-base-pair reads, so those segments were excluded. A later genetic analysis reported fewer N-insertions in productive TCRs among donors in an Asian-associated ancestry cluster than the roughly 700-donor mean. A later analysis found that most CMV-associated TCR beta chains appeared HLA-restricted, with HLA associations seemingly driven largely by CMV exposure. In a later analysis, HLA-associated TCR beta chains showed more clonal expansion and lower generation probabilities than non-associated chains that were equally common. Linkage disequilibrium might explain the correlated functional status among segregating V segments, but an unknown experimental factor could not be excluded. This cohort had only TCR beta chains sequenced, and the lack of alpha or paired-chain data limited which features could be detected. A later analysis associated about 17,000 TCR beta sequences with specific HLA alleles at a false discovery rate of 0.05. When HLA alleles, especially DR and DQ, strongly co-occurred, attributing TCR associations to individual alleles was difficult. A later analysis found that TCR association rates varied across HLA loci, with DRB1 alleles showing the most associated TCRs and HLA-C alleles the fewest. A further reported finding was that TCR beta sequences accurately predicted the HLA-A and HLA-B alleles for most subjects in the first cohort.

The CDR3, cysteine through phenylalanine, is 12 amino acids long. Of the read, only the CDR3 DNA is kept; its 36 bases are in frame from base 1. The trim is 5 bases for V and 2 bases for J, with a gap of 5 bases between the germline ends. CDR1 and CDR2 (SGHTA, FQGNSA) derive from the germline V gene. Libraries were prepared through the immunoSEQ multiplex PCR assay. For the multiplex PCR, a mixture combining 60 forward primers for TCR Vbeta segments and 13 reverse primers for TCR Jbeta segments was used. The CDR3 region of rearranged TCR beta genes was amplified from genomic DNA with a multiplex PCR assay. Amplified TCR beta libraries were sequenced as 87-base-pair reads on the Illumina HiSeq System. Concerning the study's data processing: A later analysis counted 75 million to 100 million unique TCR beta chains across the roughly 700 repertoires, and about 10 million of these chains were shared by at least two donors. Raw reads were error-corrected and collapsed into unique sequences by a nearest-neighbor algorithm in which closely related sequences were merged to remove PCR and sequencing errors. V, D and J gene segments were assigned by aligning CDR3 sequences to IMGT reference sequences. Each retained sequence needed at least a six-nucleotide match to both a V gene segment and a J gene segment. Rearrangements were called productive when the CDR3 lacked stop codons and stayed in frame with V and J; all others were non-productive. CDR3 was defined by IMGT convention, running from the second conserved V-encoded cysteine to the conserved J-encoded phenylalanine. Sequences without an unambiguous match to a single V gene segment were excluded from the earlier analysis of approximately 560 of the donors. An earlier analysis of under 750 of the donors called V segments functional above 56.7% productive rearrangements and segregating when the between-donor standard deviation exceeded 5%. To diagnose cytomegalovirus status from the catalog of TCR beta chain sequences, a statistical classification framework was built. In a later analysis, TCR nucleotide sequences were compared against IMGT/GENE-DB human TR gene sequences so that V and J genes could be assigned. A later analysis assigned CDR3 sequences and most-parsimonious VDJ recombination scenarios with the TCRdist pipeline. In a later analysis, every TCR beta chain was defined by the combination of its CDR3 amino acid sequence and its V-gene family, and reads without a unique V-gene family were dropped. In a later analysis, 450 to 600 highly shared, low-generation-probability nucleotide sequences were removed to address suspected cross-contamination and a sequencing artifact. In a later analysis, a clonal expansion index for each public chain was calculated from normalized within-repertoire ranks of inferred template counts. In a later analysis, generation probabilities were computed using a VDJ recombination model fitted to out-of-frame rearrangements, and the results were checked against IGoR. A later analysis scored TCR-TCR, TCR-HLA and TCR-CMV co-occurrence with hypergeometric tests, applying a repertoire-size bias correction to TCR pairs. In a later analysis, false discovery rates were estimated by permuting HLA or CMV assignments 20 times. In a later analysis, co-occurring TCRs were grouped using DBSCAN, with TCRdist sequence similarity added in when clustering inside HLA-allele-positive subsets. Repertoires with fewer than 30,000 or more than 120,000 public chains, plus five repertoires with anomalous nucleotide sharing, were excluded from co-occurrence clustering. Entries here come from immuneACCESS through TCRdb and include only in-frame sequences with V and J called. Some clones fail to appear in such tables; in the studies checked, an unresolved V gene covers under half of the shortfall, and the cause of the remainder is unknown. For V, J and clone size, that table is used; D and trimming come from the DNA. Across this sample there are about 160,000 clones, with around 74% seen only once. Approximately 2.4% of the sample is held by the ten biggest clonotypes.

The cohort consisted of 666 healthy bone marrow donors. All cohort members were sampled while nominally healthy, although unrecorded immune exposures were likely present. The donor was CMV seronegative and belonged to the group of roughly 330 seronegative cohort members. Each donor provided a peripheral blood sample, and peripheral blood mononuclear cells were used for TCR beta sequencing. The Qiagen DNeasy Blood Extraction Kit was used to extract genomic DNA from the blood cell samples. The sample taken for sequencing was PBMCs. The chain employs TRBV7-2 and TRBJ2-3; too little of a D gene remains to name it. The origin of this receptor is a female donor in good health and CMV-seronegative. The DNA sequence reads TGTGCCAGCAGCCCGTACACAGATACGCAGTATTTT. The translation is CASSPYTDTQYF.